These 3 T cell receptor beta chains share one sample of origin, sequenced in a study of blood T cell repertoires in COVID-19 (dated by TCRdb to 2020 to 2021). The library relied on the immunoSEQ multiplex PCR assay. Here the immuneACCESS table is served through TCRdb, limited to in-frame sequences with V and J called. Missing clones are a known gap in these copies; in checked studies unresolved V genes cover under half, and the rest lacks a known reason. This sample comprises roughly 120,000 clones, about 82% of them detected only once. The top ten constitute 5% to 6.5% of the sample. What was sequenced was peripheral blood. These receptors came from a human donor in a cohort sampled during active COVID-19.

The gene calls are TRBV9 and TRBJ1-6; the match to TRBD1 covers 11 bases. The CDR3 totals 16 residues. V was clipped by 0 bases and J by 10 bases; unmatched bases: 6. Per germline, CDR1 SGDLS and CDR2 YYNGEE. The DNA of the CDR3 is TGTGCCAGCAGCGTAGCCCGGGGACAGGGGGACTCACCCCTCCACTTT. Translating gives CASSVARGQGDSPLHF.

This sequence joins TRBV24-1 and TRBJ2-3; TRBD2 might be the D (5 bases). Germline-derived CDR1 and CDR2 are KGHDR and SFDVKD. The CDR3 is made up of 15 amino acids. V lost 2 bases and J lost 3, with 11 bases in between. The CDR3 DNA sequence: TGTGCCACCAGTGATTCGGGGTCGGTGACAGATACGCAGTATTTT. The encoded protein is CATSDSGSVTDTQYF.

The chain carries TRBV5-1 and TRBJ1-1, with 10 bases lining up with TRBD1. In germline, CDR1 is SGHRS, CDR2 YFSETQ. Germline trimming cut 4 bases from V and 5 bases from J; bases unmatched to any gene: 11. The CDR3 is made up of 16 amino acids. CDR3 protein: CASSRDLGQGETEAFF. The CDR3 DNA follows: TGCGCCAGCAGCCGTGATCTTGGACAGGGGGAAACTGAAGCTTTCTTT.